This TCR beta chain was captured in a study of T-cell memory formation after mild COVID-19 listed by TCRdb under 2021. With regard to the full study: TCR sequence clusters from the two donors were found to be largely donor specific. In a couple of donors, T-cell clones that expanded and contracted after mild COVID-19 were tracked by sequencing TCRalpha and TCRbeta repertoires over time. The cohort was made up of two young adult volunteers, one female and one male, who were previously healthy.

CDR1 and CDR2 are read off the germline V gene as MDHEN and SYDVKM. The CDR3 measures 16 amino acids from cysteine to phenylalanine. Only the CDR3 region is kept as DNA, spanning 48 bases read in frame from base 1. Trimming removed 4 bases from V and 6 bases from J; the gene matches leave 12 bases unexplained. Findings and caveats that apply to the study as a whole: Clones that contracted from day 15 to 85 showed balanced CD4/CD8 phenotypes, whereas a second wave of clones that expanded from day 15 to 37 leaned towards CD4+. The detection of some responding clones in pre-infection memory suggests that pre-existing cross-reactive memory T cells joined the SARS-CoV-2 response. Only two mild cases were covered by the study, and larger cohorts that include severe cases with pre-infection samples were considered necessary. Contracting CD4+ clones were located mainly in the CM and EM memory subsets, whereas CD8+ clones were found to be enriched in EMRA. The second-wave clones that peaked on day 37 were not confirmed to be SARS-CoV-2 specific.

This clonotype was picked up a small number of times. This receptor's antigen is unknown. No base quality information exists; no much larger clone differs at one position. Sequencer: Illumina NovaSeq 6000. TCRalpha and TCRbeta cDNA libraries were built by 5'RACE with constant-segment primers, adding sample barcodes and unique molecular identifiers. Trizol reagent was used to extract RNA from every sample. The libraries were amplified in two PCR steps, and the second step added a second sample barcode and Illumina TruSeq adapters. The libraries were sequenced on an Illumina NovaSeq using 2 x 150 bp paired-end reads. The source study handled its data this way. With migec v1.2.7, reads were demultiplexed and then collapsed into UMI-guided consensus sequences. Using mixcr v2.1.11, UMI consensuses were aligned to TRA and TRB V and J templates and then assembled into clonotypes. Clonotypes were classified as expanded or contracted when called significant by both edgeR and NoisET, with noise models trained on biological replicates. For edgeR calls, the thresholds were a false discovery rate-adjusted p below 0.01 and a log2 fold-change of 1. As an exploratory analysis of dynamics, max-normalized trajectories of the 1000 most abundant clonotypes were examined by PCA with hierarchical clustering. Separately sequenced CD4+ and CD8+ repertoires were used to assign a CD4 or CD8 phenotype to each responding clone. TCRdb took the public reads, trimmed them with fastp at Q25, ran MiXCR for clone calling and kept in-frame beta chains. Identical CDR3 protein sequences are pooled into one entry, listed with their most common genes and DNA. The V and J calls reflect TCRdb's pipeline rather than the authors' work. In this sample the table shows about 450,000 distinct CDR3 sequences, 20% to 30% of which occur a single time. The ten biggest clones cover roughly 13% of the sample.

PBMCs were isolated by Ficoll-Paque density gradient centrifugation. The sample taken for sequencing was PBMCs or a T cell subset sorted from them (not recorded which). In this chain, TRBV28 is recombined with TRBJ2-5; TRBD2 aligns with 9 central bases. The origin of this receptor is an adult woman who had mild COVID-19 (a few samples of this study predate the infection). The sample titles of this study are shuffled in the database, so cell type and time point are left out; the donor was told from shared clones. In nucleotide form, the sequence is TGTGCCAGCAGTTCCCCCGGGACTAGCTCCAGCAAGACCCAGTACTTC. This translates into CASSSPGTSSSKTQYF.